The entry that follows covers one T cell receptor (beta chain) sequence. Its antigen specificity is not known. Within one base of it there is no much larger clone, and no base qualities were kept. The sample originates from a study of cytomegalovirus exposure and HLA in healthy donors (dated by TCRdb to about 2017). Concerning the study at large: According to a later analysis, one platform produced both the approximately 110 validation repertoires and the 666 repertoires of the first cohort. In addition to the first cohort of 666 subjects, a separate validation cohort of 100 to 150 different subjects was used. To predict cytomegalovirus infection status, the study combined high-throughput TCR immunosequencing, statistical association of individual TCRs with disease status, and machine learning. The aim of the study was to test whether cataloging public T cell receptors could identify signatures of past pathogen exposure.

The library was obtained by the immunoSEQ multiplex PCR assay. On the study's bioinformatics: A statistical classification framework was developed to diagnose cytomegalovirus status using the catalog of TCR beta chain sequences. TCRdb holds this immuneACCESS table with in-frame rearrangements only. Some clones are missing; in checked studies, unresolved V genes explain under half, and the rest has no known cause. D and trimming come from the DNA, and the V and J calls and clone size come from that table. The sample table shows 60,000 to 85,000 clones, and 95% to 96% are seen once. 4.5% of the sample is in the top ten clones. The donors belonged to the validation cohort of around 110 subjects, which was separate from the roughly 670-subject first cohort. V and J are trimmed by 7 bases and 5 bases, and the gene matches miss 1 base of the junction. Spanning cysteine to phenylalanine, the CDR3 consists of 12 amino acids. The entry retains the CDR3 DNA only, 36 bases that are in frame from base 1. As encoded in the germline V gene, CDR1 is MDHEN while CDR2 is SYDVKM.

Summary of the overall study and its limitations: The study gave a list of under 200 TCR beta chains associated with cytomegalovirus. Subsequent analysis determined that TCRs grouped into clusters in the first cohort also showed a tendency toward co-occurrence across the 130 or so validation repertoires, and 94% of cluster scores exceeded 0. In both the original and validation cohorts, the classifier was reported to diagnose cytomegalovirus status with high specificity and sensitivity. It was suggested by the authors that the approach could potentially be generalized to other disease states and immunological phenotypes. A few of the identified cytomegalovirus-associated TCR beta chains were confirmed in vitro to be specific for cytomegalovirus antigens. Most TCR sequences were seen in very few donors, while some public TCRs were found in many individuals. The validation cohort had no HLA typing available for a later analysis, so co-occurrence within that cohort was assessed over all 120 or so repertoires.

This chain is built from TRBV28 and TRBJ1-4; 7 central nucleotides agree with TRBD1. The receptor was isolated from a woman under 30 in good health and CMV-seropositive. The sample taken for sequencing was PBMCs. The nucleotide sequence is given as TGTGCCAGCACCAGGGGGAATGAAAAACTGTTTTTT. Its amino acids are CASTRGNEKLFF.